The rows below give T cell receptor beta chains drawn from one sample of a study of T-cell reconstitution after alpha-beta-depleted transplantation in children. Each CDR3 protein is one row after TCRdb ran MiXCR on the PCR reads. This table has roughly 590,000 distinct CDR3 sequences, 16% appearing once. Sequences were derived from PBMCs from the stem cell graft donor, sampled from the stem cell graft. Receptors originate from a human donor who donated a stem cell graft to a child with acute myeloid leukemia. Both conserved end residues are part of each CDR3. The D gene is left open where the match is weak. Rows give clone size only sometimes, using once, few, many, or a class for an expanded clone.

clone_size | d_call | j_call | v_call | cdr3_nt | cdr3_aa
many | TRBD2 | TRBJ2-3 | TRBV20-1 | TGCAGTGCTAGAGGCGGGACTAGCGATACGCAGTATTTT | CSARGGTSDTQYF
few | TRBD1 | TRBJ1-5 | TRBV20-1 | TGCAGTGCTTCGACAGGGAGGGGTAATCAGCCCCAGCATTTT | CSASTGRGNQPQHF
- | - | TRBJ2-6 | TRBV30 | TGTGCCTGGAGTGTACTTGGGGCCTCTGGGGCCAACGTCCTGACTTTC | CAWSVLGASGANVLTF
few | TRBD2 | TRBJ2-1 | TRBV20-1 | TGCAGTGCTAGAGATAGCGGGGGGTCCCACAATGAGCAGTTCTTC | CSARDSGGSHNEQFF
few | TRBD1 | TRBJ2-3 | TRBV7-8 | TGTGCCAGCAGCTTCCTCGGTCAGGGGGGCACAGATACGCAGTATTTT | CASSFLGQGGTDTQYF
many | - | TRBJ1-1 | TRBV5-1 | TGTGCCAGCAGCTTTGGCACTGAAGCTTTCTTT | CASSFGTEAFF
- | TRBD2 | TRBJ2-5 | TRBV6-2/TRBV6-3 | TGTGCCAGCAGCGGGGGGGAAGAGACCCAGTACTTC | CASSGGEETQYF
- | - | TRBJ2-1 | TRBV24-1 | TGTGCCACCAGTGCTGGGCTCCTCAATGAGCAGTTCTTC | CATSAGLLNEQFF
- | TRBD2 | TRBJ2-1 | TRBV20-1 | TGCAGTGCTAGGGGACTAGCGGGGGACCTACTCTACAATGAGCAGTTCTTC | CSARGLAGDLLYNEQFF
many | TRBD1 | TRBJ1-1 | TRBV29-1 | TGCAGCGTTGATATAGGACAGGCGAACACTGAAGCTTTCTTT | CSVDIGQANTEAFF
- | - | TRBJ2-2 | TRBV5-1 | TGCGCCAGCAGCTTGGAAGGGTTGCACACCGGGGAGCTGTTTTTT | CASSLEGLHTGELFF
many | TRBD2 | TRBJ2-1 | TRBV28 | TGTGCCAGCTTACCGGGGGGGCCCACCTACAATGAGCAGTTCTTC | CASLPGGPTYNEQFF
- | TRBD1 | TRBJ2-4 | TRBV20-1 | TGCTGTGCTAGAGACGGGGACAGGGGATGGAAAAACATTCAGTGCTTC | CCARDGDRGWKNIQCF
- | TRBD2 | TRBJ2-3 | TRBV6-1 | TGTGCCAGCACACAGACTAGCGGGGGCCCGAGAGATACGCAGTATTTT | CASTQTSGGPRDTQYF